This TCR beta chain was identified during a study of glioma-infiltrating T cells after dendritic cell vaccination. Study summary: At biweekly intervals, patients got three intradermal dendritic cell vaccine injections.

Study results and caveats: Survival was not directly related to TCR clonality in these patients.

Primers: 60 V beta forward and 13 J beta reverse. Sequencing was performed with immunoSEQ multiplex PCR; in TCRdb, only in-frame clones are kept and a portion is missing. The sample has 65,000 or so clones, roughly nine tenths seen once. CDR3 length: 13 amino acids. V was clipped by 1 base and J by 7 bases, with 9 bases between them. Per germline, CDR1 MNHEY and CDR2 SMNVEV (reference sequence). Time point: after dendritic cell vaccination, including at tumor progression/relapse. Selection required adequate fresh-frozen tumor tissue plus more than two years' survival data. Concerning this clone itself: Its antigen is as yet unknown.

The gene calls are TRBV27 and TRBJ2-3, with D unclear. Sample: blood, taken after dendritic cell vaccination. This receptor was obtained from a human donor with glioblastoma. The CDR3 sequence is CASSLFLGNTQYF. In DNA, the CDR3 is TGTGCCAGCAGTTTATTTCTAGGCAATACGCAGTATTTT.